This is a list of T cell receptor beta chains from one sample in a study of STAT5B mutations in CD4+ large granular lymphocyte leukemia. Measured with immunoSEQ multiplex PCR; TCRdb has only the in-frame clones, and not every one. The data show around 20,000 clones, over 70% seen once. The source material was CD4+ T cells from blood buffy coats. The receptors here all came from a human donor in good health. The CDR3 runs from the conserved cysteine through the conserved F or W.

j_call	v_call	cdr3_aa
TRBJ1-4	TRBV29-1	CSVKNGNEKLFF
TRBJ2-5	TRBV9	CASSPTGNQETQYF
TRBJ2-7	TRBV11-2	CASTPRAGGTNEQYF
TRBJ2-2	TRBV7-2	CASRPQGAGGELFF
TRBJ2-5	TRBV5-1	CASSTSGRGVETQYF
TRBJ1-4	TRBV25-1	CASSSESGGANEKLFF
TRBJ2-7	TRBV10-2	CASRGQGPYEQYF
TRBJ1-6	TRBV7-9	CASSLDRGWSYNSPLHF
TRBJ2-2	TRBV10-2	CASTGRRGELFF
TRBJ1-5	TRBV30	CAWQAGLGNQPQHF
TRBJ1-6	TRBV27	CASSLKYNSPLHF
TRBJ1-6	TRBV27	CASSQSGARNSPLHF
TRBJ2-7	TRBV5-1	CASSIQGYEQYF
TRBJ2-1	TRBV27	CASSSSGLGKGEQFF
TRBJ2-1	TRBV5-1	CASSLQTSGSNEQFF
TRBJ1-4	TRBV28	CASSSTGAEKLFF
TRBJ1-1	TRBV5-8	CASSLAAGNTEAFF
TRBJ2-7	TRBV7-6	CASSLFLESSYEQYF
TRBJ2-1	TRBV2	CASSEVRRSQFF
TRBJ2-3	TRBV4-1	CASSHPEAGAGLGDTQYF
-	TRBV10-3	CAISELQGSYEQYF
TRBJ2-2	TRBV2	CASRPGTSGRTLTGELFF
TRBJ1-1	TRBV11-2	CASSSAGGPATEAFF
TRBJ2-7	TRBV7-8	CASSLIGDEQYF
TRBJ2-2	TRBV5-8	CASSSSSGQGTGELFF
TRBJ1-5	TRBV5-8	CASSLRTVNSNQPQHF
TRBJ1-5	TRBV5-8	CASGLALGISNQPQHF
TRBJ2-1	TRBV11-2	CASSSGPDVGYNEQFF
TRBJ2-7	TRBV6-1	CASARGLAGTYEQYF
TRBJ1-5	TRBV7-8	CASSLVNQPQHF
TRBJ2-5	TRBV9	CASSEGDGTQETQYF